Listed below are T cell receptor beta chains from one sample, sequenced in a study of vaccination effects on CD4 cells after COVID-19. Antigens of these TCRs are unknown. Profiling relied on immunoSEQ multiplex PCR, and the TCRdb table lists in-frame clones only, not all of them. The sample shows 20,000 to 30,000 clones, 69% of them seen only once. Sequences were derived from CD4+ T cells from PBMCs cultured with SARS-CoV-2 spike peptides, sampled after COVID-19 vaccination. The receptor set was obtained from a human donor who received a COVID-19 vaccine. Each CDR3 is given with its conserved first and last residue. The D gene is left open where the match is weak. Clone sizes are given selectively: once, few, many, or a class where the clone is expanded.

DNA: TGTGCCACCAGTGATTCAAAACGGGGGGGCACAGATACGCAGTATTTT
CDR3: CATSDSKRGGTDTQYF
V: TRBV24-1
J: TRBJ2-3
size: NA
D: TRBD2

DNA: TGTGCCAGCAGTTTAGTAACGGGTCAATCACCCCTCCACTTT
CDR3: CASSLVTGQSPLHF
V: TRBV27
J: TRBJ1-6
size: NA
D: NA

DNA: TGCAGCGTTGATTTCGGGAGTTGGGCAGATACGCAGTATTTT
CDR3: CSVDFGSWADTQYF
V: TRBV29-1
J: TRBJ2-3
size: NA
D: NA

DNA: TGTGCCAGCTCACTGGAGAACACTGAAGCTTTCTTT
CDR3: CASSLENTEAFF
V: TRBV18
J: TRBJ1-1
size: NA
D: NA

DNA: TGTGCCAGCAGTGAAATGGGACCCGGTACTGGAAACACCATATATTTT
CDR3: CASSEMGPGTGNTIYF
V: TRBV6-1
J: TRBJ1-3
size: NA
D: NA

DNA: TGTGCCAGCAGCTTGGGACTAGGCAGTTTAGGGGAAGAGACCCAGTACTTC
CDR3: CASSLGLGSLGEETQYF
V: TRBV7-9
J: TRBJ2-5
size: NA
D: TRBD2

DNA: TGTGCCAGTAGTATCAAGGATGCAGCGGGGGGATTTTGGGGCACAGATACGCAGTATTTT
CDR3: CASSIKDAAGGFWGTDTQYF
V: TRBV19
J: TRBJ2-3
size: NA
D: TRBD2

DNA: TGCGCCAGCAGTACGGGCGGGGGACACACAGATACGCAGTATTTT
CDR3: CASSTGGGHTDTQYF
V: TRBV5-1
J: TRBJ2-3
size: NA
D: NA

DNA: TGTGCCAGTAGTAAGGGCACCATCCCGATTAGCAATCAGCCCCAGCATTTT
CDR3: CASSKGTIPISNQPQHF
V: TRBV19
J: TRBJ1-5
size: NA
D: NA

DNA: TGTGCCAGCAGTTCAACAGGGTTTTCCTCCTACGAGCAGTACTTC
CDR3: CASSSTGFSSYEQYF
V: TRBV6-5
J: TRBJ2-7
size: NA
D: NA

DNA: TGTGCCAGCCGAGGGTCGGGACAGGGCTCTGGCTACACCTTC
CDR3: CASRGSGQGSGYTF
V: TRBV27
J: TRBJ1-2
size: NA
D: TRBD1

DNA: TGTGCCAGCAGTGACGAAGAGGGGACAGTATACCAAGAGACCCAGTACTTC
CDR3: CASSDEEGTVYQETQYF
V: TRBV6-1
J: TRBJ2-5
size: once
D: TRBD1

DNA: TGTGCCAGCAGCGTAGCCTTGCAGAGCACAGATACGCAGTATTTT
CDR3: CASSVALQSTDTQYF
V: TRBV9
J: TRBJ2-3
size: NA
D: NA

DNA: TGTGCTAGTGGCCTAGCTACAGGGAGATACAATCAGCCCCAGCATTTT
CDR3: CASGLATGRYNQPQHF
V: TRBV12-5
J: TRBJ1-5
size: NA
D: NA

DNA: TGTGCCAGCAGCTCGTTAAGGCCAGATGGCGGGAGAAGAGGGGAGCAGTACTTC
CDR3: CASSSLRPDGGRRGEQYF
V: TRBV7-6
J: TRBJ2-7
size: NA
D: TRBD2

DNA: TGTGCCAGCAGTTTATCCGTCGCGTCCTACAATGAGCAGTTCTTC
CDR3: CASSLSVASYNEQFF
V: TRBV27
J: TRBJ2-1
size: NA
D: NA

DNA: TGTGCCAGCAGCCCCGGACTAGCGGGTGCCTACGAGCAGTACTTC
CDR3: CASSPGLAGAYEQYF
V: TRBV7-2
J: TRBJ2-7
size: NA
D: TRBD2

DNA: TGTGCCAGCTCACCACTGGCGGGGCCCCTACAGAATACGCAGTATTTT
CDR3: CASSPLAGPLQNTQYF
V: TRBV18
J: TRBJ2-3
size: once
D: NA

DNA: TGCGCCAGCAGCCACAACAGGGTAGAGGTGAACACTGAAGCTTTCTTT
CDR3: CASSHNRVEVNTEAFF
V: TRBV5-1
J: TRBJ1-1
size: NA
D: NA

DNA: TGTGCCAGCAGCAAAAGGGGGGGCTGCTACGAGCAGTACTTC
CDR3: CASSKRGGCYEQYF
V: TRBV21-1
J: TRBJ2-7
size: NA
D: NA

DNA: TGTGCAGCAGCAAACCCCGGCAATGAGCAGTTCTTC
CDR3: CAAANPGNEQFF
V: TRBV5-4
J: TRBJ2-1
size: NA
D: NA

DNA: TGTGCCAGCAACAGACCGGGGGTAGGGGACACTGAAGCTTTCTTT
CDR3: CASNRPGVGDTEAFF
V: TRBV11-2
J: TRBJ1-1
size: NA
D: NA

DNA: TGTGCCAGCAGCTTAGCGCGTGAAAAACTGTTTTTT
CDR3: CASSLAREKLFF
V: TRBV7-9
J: TRBJ1-4
size: once
D: NA

DNA: TGCGCCAGCAGTGAGAGCTTCTCCACAGATACGCAGTATTTT
CDR3: CASSESFSTDTQYF
V: TRBV10-2
J: TRBJ2-3
size: NA
D: NA

DNA: TGTGCCAGCTCACCCGTGGACAGGGGCTACGAGCAGTACTTC
CDR3: CASSPVDRGYEQYF
V: TRBV18
J: TRBJ2-7
size: NA
D: TRBD1

DNA: TGTGCCAGCAGTGAATCTCCCCCAAGGGAAGAGACCCAGTACTTC
CDR3: CASSESPPREETQYF
V: TRBV25-1
J: TRBJ2-5
size: few
D: NA

DNA: TGTGCCAGCAGCTTCGGGACGACGAATCAGCCCCAGCATTTT
CDR3: CASSFGTTNQPQHF
V: TRBV5-4
J: TRBJ1-5
size: once
D: NA

DNA: TGTGCCAGCTCACCACCTATAGAGACATCCGAGCAGTACTTC
CDR3: CASSPPIETSEQYF
V: TRBV18
J: TRBJ2-7
size: NA
D: NA

DNA: TGCGCCAGCAGCCCCGGGGGGTGGAGCGGGAGGAAGGTGACCTACGAGCAGTACTTC
CDR3: CASSPGGWSGRKVTYEQYF
V: TRBV5-1
J: TRBJ2-7
size: NA
D: TRBD2

DNA: TGTGCCAGCAGCTTATACGCAGGGGACGAGCAGTACTTC
CDR3: CASSLYAGDEQYF
V: TRBV7-8
J: TRBJ2-7
size: NA
D: NA

DNA: TGCGCCAGCAGCGCCAGACAGGGAGTAAATGAAAAACTGTTTTTT
CDR3: CASSARQGVNEKLFF
V: TRBV4-1
J: TRBJ1-4
size: few
D: TRBD1

DNA: TGTGCCAGCGAGGGGGATAGGTACGAGCAGTACTTC
CDR3: CASEGDRYEQYF
V: TRBV6-5
J: TRBJ2-7
size: NA
D: NA

DNA: TGTGCCAGCAGCTTCGACAGGGCGAACGAGCAGTACTTC
CDR3: CASSFDRANEQYF
V: TRBV7-2
J: TRBJ2-7
size: NA
D: TRBD1

DNA: TGTGCCAGCAGCGGCGGACAGGGGGCACTCACCGGGGAGCTGTTTTTT
CDR3: CASSGGQGALTGELFF
V: TRBV9
J: TRBJ2-2
size: NA
D: TRBD1

DNA: TGTGCCTGGAGTGAATTCGGAAGGGGGACCTTCTATGGCTACACCTTC
CDR3: CAWSEFGRGTFYGYTF
V: TRBV30
J: TRBJ1-2
size: once
D: NA

DNA: TGTGCCAGCAGTTCGGGACTAGCGGGAGGTAGCACAGATACGCAGTATTTT
CDR3: CASSSGLAGGSTDTQYF
V: TRBV2
J: TRBJ2-3
size: NA
D: TRBD2

DNA: TGTGCCAGCAGCCCCCGTTTCGGGGGAGGGGACACAGATACGCAGTATTTT
CDR3: CASSPRFGGGDTDTQYF
V: TRBV13
J: TRBJ2-3
size: NA
D: TRBD2

DNA: TGTGCCAGCTCGATGGCGGGAGTGTCGGGAGAGACCCAGTACTTC
CDR3: CASSMAGVSGETQYF
V: TRBV18
J: TRBJ2-5
size: NA
D: TRBD2

DNA: TGTGCCAGCAGCCTCGGGACAGGGGATGAAAAACTGTTTTTT
CDR3: CASSLGTGDEKLFF
V: TRBV3-1/TRBV3-2
J: TRBJ1-4
size: NA
D: TRBD1

DNA: TGTGCCAGCATCGACAGGGACAGGACAGATACGCAGTATTTT
CDR3: CASIDRDRTDTQYF
V: TRBV7-8
J: TRBJ2-3
size: NA
D: TRBD1

DNA: TGTGCCAGCAGCTCCGTAGGGCGGACTGAGCAGTTCTTC
CDR3: CASSSVGRTEQFF
V: TRBV6-5
J: TRBJ2-1
size: NA
D: NA

DNA: TGTGCCAGCAGCCTACAGAAGGAAAAAGCTTTCTTT
CDR3: CASSLQKEKAFF
V: TRBV7-9
J: TRBJ1-1
size: few
D: NA

DNA: TGTGCCAGCAGCCAATCACAGGGCAGGGGCAATCAGCCCCAGCATTTT
CDR3: CASSQSQGRGNQPQHF
V: TRBV3-1/TRBV3-2
J: TRBJ1-5
size: NA
D: NA

DNA: TGTGCCAGCACCCCGTTGCAGGCCTCCTACGAGCAGTACTTC
CDR3: CASTPLQASYEQYF
V: TRBV11-2
J: TRBJ2-7
size: NA
D: NA

DNA: TGTGCCAGCAGTTACCAGCGGGGGTGGGAGACCCAGTACTTC
CDR3: CASSYQRGWETQYF
V: TRBV6-5
J: TRBJ2-5
size: NA
D: TRBD2

DNA: TGTGCCAGCAGTTACTTCACAGGGATCACCTTC
CDR3: CASSYFTGITF
V: TRBV6-6
J: TRBJ1-2
size: NA
D: NA

DNA: TGCAGCGTAGAGACAACAGGGAGGGAAGGCTACACCTTC
CDR3: CSVETTGREGYTF
V: TRBV29-1
J: TRBJ1-2
size: NA
D: NA

DNA: TGTGCCAGCAGCTTAAACAGGGCCGGTGGGGCCAACGTCCTGACTTTC
CDR3: CASSLNRAGGANVLTF
V: TRBV5-8
J: TRBJ2-6
size: NA
D: NA

DNA: TGTGCCAGCAGTGAAGGCGGGACACTCTACGAGCAGTACTTC
CDR3: CASSEGGTLYEQYF
V: TRBV6-1
J: TRBJ2-7
size: NA
D: NA

DNA: TGTGCCAGCAGCTTAGAGAGGGGGGGGACCACTGAAGCTTTCTTT
CDR3: CASSLERGGTTEAFF
V: TRBV7-9
J: TRBJ1-1
size: NA
D: NA

DNA: TGTGCCAGCAGTTACGGGGTAACTGACCCCTACGAGCAGTACTTC
CDR3: CASSYGVTDPYEQYF
V: TRBV6-5
J: TRBJ2-7
size: NA
D: NA

DNA: TGTGCCAGCAGTGAAGACACTTACAATCAGCCCCAGCATTTT
CDR3: CASSEDTYNQPQHF
V: TRBV2
J: TRBJ1-5
size: NA
D: NA

DNA: TGTGCCATCAGTGTTAGTGACCTTAACTATGGCTACACCTTC
CDR3: CAISVSDLNYGYTF
V: TRBV10-3
J: TRBJ1-2
size: NA
D: NA

DNA: TGTGCCAGCAGCTTAAAAGCCACCGGGACAGGCTCGGACATTCAGTACTTC
CDR3: CASSLKATGTGSDIQYF
V: TRBV11-2
J: TRBJ2-4
size: NA
D: TRBD1

DNA: TGTGCCAGCAGCCAGGGACCTAGGGAGGGGAGGTTCTTC
CDR3: CASSQGPREGRFF
V: TRBV14
J: TRBJ2-1
size: NA
D: TRBD2

DNA: TGTGCCAGCGGGGAGACCCAGTACTTC
CDR3: CASGETQYF
V: TRBV3-1/TRBV3-2
J: TRBJ2-5
size: NA
D: NA